The 25 T cell receptor beta chains reported below all come from one sample, sequenced in a study of blood T cell repertoires in COVID-19. The method was immunoSEQ multiplex PCR; TCRdb's version includes in-frame clones alone and lacks a portion of them. The sample consists of about 71,000 clones, approximately 83% of them appearing once. Source material: peripheral blood. These TCRs come from a man in his 70s with acute or convalescent COVID-19.

The chain has TRBV12-5 and TRBJ1-1; D possibly corresponds to TRBD1 (5 bases). Trimming removed 0 bases at V and 5 bases at J, with 16 bases between. The CDR3 length is 16 residues. Germline loops: CDR1 LGHNT, CDR2 FRNRAP. Here the CDR3 reads CASGLVLGGLSTEAFF. The CDR3 coding sequence is TGTGCTAGTGGTTTGGTACTCGGGGGTTTGAGTACTGAAGCTTTCTTT.

The chain uses TRBV24-1 and TRBJ1-2; D is unclear. V dropped 4 bases and J dropped 4 bases, with 6 bases sitting between them. CDR1 KGHDR and CDR2 SFDVKD come from the germline V gene. The CDR3 is made up of 12 amino acids. CDR3 region: CATSEESYGYTF. The CDR3 DNA follows: TGTGCCACCAGTGAAGAGTCCTATGGCTACACCTTC.

The chain is built from TRBV18 and TRBJ2-1; 10 bases are a match to TRBD2. This CDR3 is 15 amino acids long. Germline V lookup: CDR1 KGHSH, CDR2 LQKENI. V lost 3 bases and J lost 8; bases outside the gene matches: 7. The CDR3 region is CASSPSGRPSHEQFF. The CDR3 coding sequence is TGTGCCAGCTCACCTAGCGGGAGGCCCTCTCATGAGCAGTTCTTC.

A single count supports this clone. The same CDR3 also results from other DNA sequences found in this sample. The rearrangement uses TRBV6-1 and TRBJ1-1, with D tentatively TRBD1 (5 bases). V was trimmed by 2 bases and J by 0 bases, leaving 7 bases between them. Germline lookup yields CDR1 MNHNS and CDR2 SASEGT. CDR3 size: 14 residues. CDR3 coding DNA: TGTGCCAGCAGTGAAACAGGCTTGAACACTGAAGCTTTCTTT. Amino acid sequence: CASSETGLNTEAFF.

The genes are TRBV28 and TRBJ2-5; possibly TRBD2 for D (5 bases). The CDR3 loop spans 14 amino acids. V shed 8 bases and J shed 5 bases, with 18 bases lying between them. The germline V gene has CDR1 MDHEN and CDR2 SYDVKM. CDR3 amino acids: CASRGRGYMETQYF. Written as DNA, the CDR3 is TGTGCCAGCCGCGGACGGGGTTATATGGAGACCCAGTACTTC.

The chain employs TRBV7-2 and TRBJ1-4; the D is unclear. There are 13 residues in the CDR3. V gave up 7 bases and J gave up 0 bases, with 6 bases separating them. Germline CDR1 reads SGHTA; CDR2 reads FQGNSA. CDR3 region: CASTTSTNEKLFF. DNA of the CDR3: TGTGCCAGCACCACTTCAACTAATGAAAAACTGTTTTTT. The full variable domain, with the rest looked up from reference TRBV7-2 and TRBJ1-4, is GAGVSQSPSNKVTEKGKDVELRCDPISGHTALYWYRQSLGQGLEFLIYFQGNSAPDKSGLPSDRFSAERTGGSVSTLTIQRTQQEDSAVYLCASTTSTNEKLFFGSGTQLSVL.

This chain connects TRBV5-1 to TRBJ1-1; D remains unclear. Trimming left V 4 bases short and J 0 bases short, with 7 bases between. Per germline, CDR1 SGHRS and CDR2 YFSETQ. This CDR3 comprises 13 residues. Here the CDR3 DNA reads TGCGCCAGCAGCGAGGCGATGAACACTGAAGCTTTCTTT. Residues: CASSEAMNTEAFF.

The V gene is TRBV18, the J gene TRBJ1-3; D remains ambiguous. Germline CDR1 and CDR2: KGHSH and LQKENI. V was clipped by 3 bases and J by 2 bases, with 11 bases between them. The CDR3 covers 15 residues. For the CDR3, the DNA is TGTGCCAGCTCACCTTCAGGCCTCGCTGGAAACACCATATATTTT. It codes for CASSPSGLAGNTIYF. The full variable domain, in which reference TRBV18 and TRBJ1-3 provide the parts outside the CDR3, is NAGVMQNPRHLVRRRGQEARLRCSPMKGHSHVYWYRQLPEEGLKFMVYLQKENIIDESGMPKERFSAEFPKEGPSILRIQQVVRGDSAAYFCASSPSGLAGNTIYFGEGSWLTVV.

In its sample, this clone was seen once. V and J are TRBV15 and TRBJ2-7; D may be TRBD1 (6 bases). Trimming took off 7 bases at V and 5 bases at J, with 15 bases between the two ends. The V gene's germline CDR1 is LNHNV and CDR2 YYDKDF (reference sequence). The CDR3 totals 13 residues. CDR3 region: CATKRSAGDEQYF. In nucleotides, the CDR3 is TGTGCCACCAAGAGGTCGGCAGGGGACGAGCAGTACTTC. Complete variable domain (other parts from reference TRBV15 and TRBJ2-7): DAMVIQNPRYQVTQFGKPVTLSCSQTLNHNVMYWYQQKSSQAPKLLFHYYDKDFNNEADTPDNFQSRRPNTSFCFLDIRSPGLGDTAMYLCATKRSAGDEQYFGPGTRLTVT.

The J gene is TRBJ2-2, the V gene TRBV18, with 7 bases fitting TRBD2. Germline V gene data show CDR1 as KGHSH and CDR2 as LQKENI. This CDR3 has 16 residues. The J segment lost 5 bases and the V segment lost 5 bases, leaving 11 bases of the junction unmatched. This CDR3 reads CASSSSGTALTGELFF. The CDR3 DNA reads as TGTGCCAGCTCATCAAGCGGGACTGCTCTGACCGGGGAGCTGTTTTTT.

The chain recombines TRBV14 with TRBJ2-1; D gene unclear. Trimming left V 3 bases short and J 8 bases short, with 14 bases between. Germline assignment: CDR1 SGHDN and CDR2 FVKESK. This CDR3 has 14 amino acids. The CDR3 DNA is TGTGCCAGCAGCCATACCTCAGTGATCGATGAGCAGTTCTTC. It yields the protein CASSHTSVIDEQFF.

About this clone: The conserved closing phenylalanine or tryptophan is absent in this CDR3, likely reflecting a read error. The DNA is omitted, as the CDR3 cannot be located on it reliably, and the CDR3 follows TCRdb's listing. The rearrangement uses TRBV11-2 and TRBJ1-2. The CDR3 spans 14 amino acids, including both terminal residues. Germline values: CDR1 SGHAT, CDR2 FQNNGV. CDR3 sequence: CASSPGFKDSAPLG.

The chain has TRBV25-1 and TRBJ1-3; no clear D. Germline V gene lookup returns CDR1 MGHDK and CDR2 SYGVNS. This CDR3 is built from 17 residues. Trimming removed 3 bases from V and 0 bases from J, with 15 bases in between. The CDR3 loop is CASSDRSLTNSGNTIYF. The CDR3 DNA reads TGTGCCAGCAGTGACAGGTCCTTAACAAACTCTGGAAACACCATATATTTT.

This clone was observed once. The rearrangement uses TRBV7-9 and TRBJ2-1, with D unclear. The CDR3 consists of 14 residues. V lost 2 bases, J lost 2 bases, and 7 bases lay in between. Germline loops: CDR1 SEHNR, CDR2 FQNEAQ (reference sequence). The CDR3: CASSLQTAYNEQFF. The CDR3 DNA is TGTGCCAGCAGCTTACAAACAGCCTACAATGAGCAGTTCTTC.

V is TRBV6-5 and J is TRBJ1-3; the D is unclear. Looked up from germline, CDR1 is MNHEY and CDR2 is SVGAGI. Trimming removed 0 bases at V and 0 bases at J, with 9 bases between. This CDR3 spans 16 amino acids. The CDR3 nucleotides read TGTGCCAGCAGTTACTCGATACTAGGCTCTGGAAACACCATATATTTT. Translated: CASSYSILGSGNTIYF.

V usage is TRBV5-4 and J usage is TRBJ1-3, with TRBD1 matching over 9 bases. Germline lookup yields CDR1 SGHNT and CDR2 YYREEE (reference sequence). This CDR3 region has 16 residues. The V segment lost 4 bases and the J segment 4 bases; nucleotides outside the gene matches: 9. CDR3 DNA sequence: TGTGCCAGCAGCCCTTGGTCACAGGGGGCGGGAAACACCATATATTTT. It yields the protein CASSPWSQGAGNTIYF.

The chain uses TRBV29-1 and TRBJ2-4; 7 nucleotides agree with TRBD1. CDR3 size: 14 residues. Germline V gene data show CDR1 as SQVTM and CDR2 as ANQGSEA. J lost 0 bases, V lost 7 bases, and 6 bases had no gene match. CDR3 protein: CSAGTEIAKNIQYF. The CDR3 DNA follows: TGCAGCGCTGGGACAGAGATAGCCAAAAACATTCAGTACTTC.

The chain employs TRBV30 and TRBJ1-2; D is unresolved. Trimming removed 2 bases at V and 0 bases at J, with 7 bases between. The germline V gene has CDR1 GTSNPN and CDR2 SVGIG (reference sequence). The CDR3 consists of 13 residues. The CDR3 DNA follows: TGTGCCTGGAGTCGGAGCTCTAACTATGGCTACACCTTC. It codes for CAWSRSSNYGYTF.

This chain connects TRBV28 to TRBJ2-7; TRBD1 matches at 8 bases. The germline V gene has CDR1 MDHEN and CDR2 SYDVKM. V shed 6 bases, J shed 4 bases, and the junction held 2 bases outside the gene matches. The CDR3 contains 12 residues. CDR3 in DNA: TGTGCCAGCAGGGGGACAGGTTACGAGCAGTACTTC. Encoded protein: CASRGTGYEQYF. The full variable domain, in which reference TRBV28 and TRBJ2-7 provide the parts outside the CDR3, is DVKVTQSSRYLVKRTGEKVFLECVQDMDHENMFWYRQDPGLGLRLIYFSYDVKMKEKGDIPEGYSVSREKKERFSLILESASTNQTSMYLCASRGTGYEQYFGPGTRLTVT.

The rearrangement links TRBV20-1 to TRBJ2-1, with 7 bases identical to TRBD1. CDR3 length equals 10 residues. The germline V gene has CDR1 DFQATT and CDR2 SNEGSKA (reference sequence). V lost 5 bases, J lost 16 bases, and 8 bases stayed unmatched. CDR3: CSASDRLEFF. The CDR3 bases are TGCAGTGCTTCGGACAGGTTAGAATTCTTC.

The chain couples TRBV6-5 to TRBJ2-1; 11 bases agree with TRBD2. Per germline, CDR1 MNHEY and CDR2 SVGAGI. This CDR3 has 14 amino acids. J gave up 8 bases and V 7 bases, and 7 bases lay outside the gene matches. In DNA form, the CDR3 reads TGTGCCAGCAAACTAGCGGGAGTTGGGGATGAGCAGTTCTTC. This encodes CASKLAGVGDEQFF.

The chain is built from TRBV27 and TRBJ1-2, with 8 bases identical to TRBD1. J lost 7 bases, V lost 6 bases, and 7 bases had no gene match. Per the germline V gene, CDR1 is MNHEY and CDR2 is SMNVEV (reference sequence). The CDR3 loop spans 13 amino acids. The CDR3 is CASSSQGAGGYTF. The CDR3 coding sequence is TGTGCCAGCAGCTCCCAGGGGGCAGGTGGCTACACCTTC.

The gene calls are TRBV21-1 and TRBJ2-1; the table names TRBD2, a call not compared with the DNA. TRBV21-1 has pseudogene status. The CDR3 is 18 residues long. In DNA, the CDR3 is TGTGCCAGCAGCAAAGGAAATTTACTAGCGGGAGCGGCGGATGAGCAGTTCTTC. Translation: CASSKGNLLAGAADEQFF.

The chain combines TRBV6-5 with TRBJ1-2; TRBD1 agrees at 7 bases. Germline V gives CDR1 MNHEY, CDR2 SVGAGI. The ends lost 0 bases at V and 7 bases at J; junction bases unmatched: 11. The CDR3 consists of 16 residues. CDR3 sequence: CASSYSGTASPRGYTF. In DNA form, the CDR3 reads TGTGCCAGCAGTTACTCCGGGACAGCCTCACCGCGTGGCTACACCTTC.

This rearrangement joins TRBV2 to TRBJ2-7; perhaps TRBD1 as D (6 bases). From germline, CDR1 is SNHLY and CDR2 FYNNEI. This CDR3 contains 13 residues. The V end was cut by 7 bases, the J end by 4 bases, with 14 bases between. This CDR3 reads CASMGDMGYEQYF. For the CDR3, the DNA is TGTGCCAGCATGGGGGACATGGGTTACGAGCAGTACTTC.